The T cell receptor beta chain described here comes from a study of T-cell reconstitution after alpha-beta-depleted transplantation in children. Study-wide results and caveats: T-cell counts and diversity at one year post-transplant came mainly from newly produced T cells. From surviving recipient T cells and thymic progenitors came the high day-60 TCRbeta diversity observed in some patients. As was reported, about two months after transplant, alpha-beta T cells came from several hundred expanded graft clones.

Using unique molecular identifiers, the investigators prepared the TCRbeta library. TCRdb reprocessed the PCR reads via MiXCR and lists one record per CDR3 protein. In the table there are about 300,000 distinct CDR3 sequences, nearly 8% of which are singletons. CDR3 size: 14 residues. The V and J ends lost 3 bases and 3 bases respectively, with 9 bases between them. This clonotype was counted ten times or more. Its antigen is undetermined. The clonotype comes from a female patient under 10 years old who had a stem cell transplant for Fanconi anemia, so the T cells may come from the graft donor. The chain combines TRBV12-3 or TRBV12-4 with TRBJ1-5, with D possibly matching TRBD1 (5 bases). The sample in question was peripheral blood, obtained 360 days after TCRalphabeta/CD19-depleted stem cell transplant. The CDR3 nucleotides are TGTGCCAGCAGTTTCTCCAGGGACAATCAGCCCCAGCATTTT. The encoded protein is CASSFSRDNQPQHF.